This T cell receptor beta chain stems from a study of CD8 T cells in ankylosing spondylitis. TCRdb called the 5' RACE reads again in MiXCR, with one record for every CDR3 protein. This table has tens of thousands of distinct CDR3 sequences, less than 3.5% appearing once. General study points: It appeared that ankylosing spondylitis blood was characterized by a TCR beta motif of roughly 8 highly homologous variants. Past research had described some motif variants in reactive arthritis synovial fluid and blood. Disease-linked clones proved CD8+ and comparatively uncommon in peripheral blood.

In this sample, this clonotype turned up many times. Its specificity is not known. Germline V lookup: CDR1 SGDLS, CDR2 YYNGEE. The CDR3 totals 14 residues. Between the trimmed V and J ends, which lost 2 bases and 0 bases, there was a span of 9 bases. J is TRBJ2-7 and V is TRBV9; perhaps TRBD2 as D (6 bases). The TCR sequence derives from a male donor with ankylosing spondylitis or in good health (not recorded which). The specimen was blood, either unsorted or a sorted T cell fraction (not recorded which). The CDR3 is CASSVGTHSYEQYF. CDR3 bases: TGTGCCAGCAGCGTCGGGACTCACTCCTACGAGCAGTACTTC. Supplemented by reference TRBV9 and TRBJ2-7, the full variable domain reads DSGVTQTPKHLITATGQRVTLRCSPRSGDLSVYWYQQSLDQGLQFLIQYYNGEERAKGNILERFSAQQFPDLHSELNLSSLELGDSALYFCASSVGTHSYEQYFGPGTRLTVT.